Below, 26 T cell receptor beta chains from the same sample are listed, as sequenced in a study of human T cells and chemical hapten exposure. TCRdb reprocessed the RACE reads with MiXCR, giving one entry per CDR3 protein. The sample holds 89,000 or so distinct CDR3 sequences, 8.5% to 9% seen once. Time point here: pre-sensitization, week 0. The sample's treatment: therapeutic diphenylcyclopropenone sensitization with weekly scalp DPC. The starting material was whole blood, obtained in connection with sensitization to the hapten diphenylcyclopropenone (DPC). All receptors derive from a man aged 40-55 years with alopecia areata. Some clones in this sample may be carry-over from other donors' samples.

This clonotype is judged medium-sized. The rearrangement links TRBV5-1 to TRBJ2-2; 12 nucleotides match TRBD2. Germline loops: CDR1 SGHRS, CDR2 YFSETQ. J gave up 4 bases and V 2 bases, and 3 bases lay outside the gene matches. The CDR3 has 16 residues. This CDR3 is CASSLRTSGITGELFF. CDR3 coding DNA: TGCGCCAGCAGCTTAAGGACTAGCGGGATCACCGGGGAGCTGTTTTTT.

This clonotype has at least ten counts. This rearrangement joins TRBV28 to TRBJ1-2, with a tentative D call TRBD1 (5 bases). Trimming cost V 0 bases and J 3 bases, with 8 bases left between them. This CDR3 is built from 14 residues. The germline CDR1 and CDR2 sequences are MDHEN and SYDVKM. Here the CDR3 reads CASSLWGVHYGYTF. The DNA of the CDR3 is TGTGCCAGCAGTTTATGGGGGGTGCACTATGGCTACACCTTC.

About this clonotype itself: One end of the junction does not line up with germline, which may come from a read error. The V gene is TRBV5-4, the J gene TRBJ2-5; possibly TRBD2 for D (7 bases). Germline V CDR1 and CDR2: SGHNT, YYREEE (reference sequence). CDR3 length equals 13 residues. The CDR3 sequence: CASNSWGGQPDNF. As DNA, the CDR3 is TGTGCCAGCAACTCCTGGGGGGGACAACCCGACAACTTC.

This clonotype appeared many times. The rearrangement joins TRBV7-2 to TRBJ1-3, with 7 bases lining up with TRBD1. V lost 4 bases and J lost 1; bases outside the gene matches: 4. Germline lookup yields CDR1 SGHTA and CDR2 FQGNSA. The CDR3 covers 15 residues. DNA of the CDR3: TGTGCCAGCAGCTACCAGGGGGGTTCTGGAAACACCATATATTTT. This translates into CASSYQGGSGNTIYF.

This chain connects TRBV9 to TRBJ1-5; D is unresolved. The CDR3 has 14 residues. In germline, CDR1 is SGDLS, CDR2 YYNGEE. V shed 2 bases and J shed 6 bases, with 12 bases lying between them. CDR3 protein: CASSVTGISQPQHF. The CDR3 DNA reads as TGTGCCAGCAGCGTTACCGGGATCAGTCAGCCCCAGCATTTT.

The chain uses TRBV6-2 or TRBV6-3 and TRBJ2-2, with TRBD2 identical over 9 bases. V lost 6 bases, J lost 7 bases, and 9 bases stayed unmatched. CDR1 MNHEY and CDR2 SVGEGT come from the germline V gene. This CDR3 spans 15 amino acids. CDR3 nucleotides: TGTGCCAGCAGACGACTAGCGGAGGGGAGCGGGGAGCTGTTTTTT. Translating gives CASRRLAEGSGELFF.

Concerning this clonotype: A much larger clone lies a single base off, so this may be a read error. The chain combines TRBV3-1 with TRBJ2-1, with D uncertain. CDR1 and CDR2 from the germline V gene are LGHDT and YNNKEL (reference sequence). The length of the CDR3 is 13 residues. CDR3 nucleotide sequence: TGTGGCAGCAGCCAAGTTCAAGACGGTGAGCAGTTCTTC. This gives the protein CGSSQVQDGEQFF.

The chain links TRBV9 to TRBJ1-1, with D hard to call. This CDR3 is 13 amino acids long. V was pared by 3 bases and J by 2 bases, with 8 bases between. Germline V CDR1 and CDR2: SGDLS, YYNGEE. CDR3 sequence (DNA): TGTGCCAGCAGCGGCCAGCTTAACACTGAAGCTTTCTTT. It is translated as CASSGQLNTEAFF.

V is TRBV24-1 and J is TRBJ2-1; TRBD2 might be the D (5 bases). V was trimmed by 9 bases and J by 3 bases, leaving 8 bases between them. Germline CDR1 and CDR2: KGHDR and SFDVKD. The CDR3 consists of 12 residues. In DNA form, the CDR3 reads TGTGCCACCGGAGGCCTCTACAATGAGCAGTTCTTC. Its protein product is CATGGLYNEQFF.

This chain links TRBV29-1 with TRBJ2-1, with TRBD2 identical over 9 bases. CDR1 and CDR2 (germline): SQVTM, ANQGSEA. The V and J ends lost 4 bases and 10 bases, in that order; junction bases with no gene match: 8. The CDR3 totals 13 residues. CDR3 loop: CSVGISGSGEQFF. The CDR3 DNA reads as TGCAGCGTTGGGATTAGCGGGAGCGGGGAGCAGTTCTTC.

The rearrangement uses TRBV5-4 and TRBJ2-5, with a possible D match to TRBD1 (7 bases). The CDR3 is 14 amino acids. The germline V gene encodes CDR1 SGHNT and CDR2 YYREEE (reference sequence). V was trimmed by 4 bases and J by 7 bases, leaving 17 bases between them. CDR3 DNA sequence: TGTGCCAGCAGCACAGCAGGGGGGACTCGGACCCAGTACTTC. This sequence encodes CASSTAGGTRTQYF.

This clonotype showed up many times. The rearrangement joins TRBV28 to TRBJ1-2, with 10 positions matching TRBD1. Looked up from germline, CDR1 is MDHEN and CDR2 is SYDVKM. J lost 4 bases, V lost 3 bases, and 8 bases had no gene match. This CDR3 comprises 16 residues. Written as DNA, the CDR3 is TGTGCCAGCAGTTTGGCTACCGGGACAGGGGTCTATGGCTACACCTTC. Translating gives CASSLATGTGVYGYTF.

This clonotype was counted many times. This sequence joins TRBV10-3 and TRBJ2-1; 9 nucleotides align to TRBD2. V lost 9 bases to trimming and J lost 7 bases; unmatched junction nucleotides: 1. The CDR3 contains 11 residues. Germline V gene data show CDR1 as ENHRY and CDR2 as SYGVKD. The CDR3 sequence: CAIAGGNEQFF. The CDR3, as DNA: TGTGCCATAGCGGGAGGTAATGAGCAGTTCTTC.

This clonotype turned up a few times. This chain uses TRBV10-3 with TRBJ2-1; the match to TRBD1 covers 7 bases. This CDR3 region has 12 residues. J lost 10 bases, V lost 4 bases, and 4 bases had no gene match. Germline V lookup: CDR1 ENHRY, CDR2 SYGVKD. The CDR3 DNA is TGTGCCATCAGTGGGACAGGCCCCGAGCAGTTCTTC. Its translation is CAISGTGPEQFF.

This clonotype has more than one count but fewer than ten. The chain employs TRBV30 and TRBJ1-1; the D is unclear. Between the trimmed V and J ends, which lost 4 bases and 5 bases, there was a span of 17 bases. The germline V gene encodes CDR1 GTSNPN and CDR2 SVGIG (reference sequence). The CDR3 length is 14 residues. The CDR3 loop is CAWIPLPGDTEAFF. In DNA form, the CDR3 reads TGTGCCTGGATCCCCCTCCCGGGTGATACTGAAGCTTTCTTT.

This sequence joins TRBV6-1 and TRBJ1-2; D ambiguous. This CDR3 is built from 13 residues. Trimming left V 2 bases short and J 8 bases short, with 12 bases between. Germline V gene sequence: CDR1 MNHNS, CDR2 SASEGT. The CDR3 spells CASSELAKGGYTF. CDR3 DNA sequence: TGTGCCAGCAGTGAATTGGCCAAGGGAGGCTACACCTTC.

The chain carries TRBV6-5 and TRBJ2-7; no reliable D call. The V gene lost 6 bases and the J gene lost 2 bases, with 17 bases spanning the gap. Germline V gene lookup returns CDR1 MNHEY and CDR2 SVGAGI. The CDR3 is made up of 15 amino acids. CDR3 sequence reads: CASREQNGQTYEQYF. The CDR3 DNA is TGTGCCAGCAGAGAACAGAACGGGCAGACCTACGAGCAGTACTTC.

This clonotype was counted a few times. The J gene is TRBJ2-3, the V gene TRBV3-1; either TRBD1 or TRBD2 may supply D (5 bases each). Trimming removed 2 bases at V and 7 bases at J, with 16 bases between. CDR1 and CDR2 (germline): LGHDT, YNNKEL (reference sequence). CDR3 length: 15 amino acids. The CDR3 nucleotides read TGTGCCAGCAGCCAAAGCCCTGGGACGGGAAATACGCAGTATTTT. Encoded protein: CASSQSPGTGNTQYF.

This clonotype occurred many times. The rearrangement uses TRBV6-2 or TRBV6-3 and TRBJ1-1; D is unresolved. The CDR3 is 13 amino acids. In germline, CDR1 is MNHEY, CDR2 SVGEGT. Trimming stripped 2 bases from V and 0 bases from J, with 4 bases between. CDR3 sequence reads: CASSYKVNTEAFF. Written as DNA, the CDR3 is TGTGCCAGCAGTTACAAGGTGAACACTGAAGCTTTCTTT.

This sequence joins TRBV30 and TRBJ1-3; TRBD1 is a possible D gene (5 bases). The germline CDR1 and CDR2 sequences are GTSNPN and SVGIG (reference sequence). The CDR3 is 15 residues long. V lost 0 bases to trimming and J lost 0 bases, with 9 bases between them. CDR3 sequence: CAWSVRQSSGNTIYF. The CDR3 DNA reads as TGTGCCTGGAGTGTACGACAGAGCTCTGGAAACACCATATATTTT.

The chain is built from TRBV6-1 and TRBJ2-7; 14 bases align to TRBD2. Losses at the gene ends were 6 bases for V and 0 bases for J; bases not matched to a gene: 7. CDR3 size: 17 residues. Germline V gene data show CDR1 as MNHNS and CDR2 as SASEGT. The CDR3 reads CASREGTSGSSSYEQYV. The CDR3 nucleotides read TGTGCCAGCAGGGAGGGGACTAGCGGGAGTTCCTCCTACGAGCAGTACGTC.

This clonotype was seen many times. The V and J genes are TRBV4-3 and TRBJ1-3; TRBD1 aligns across 8 bases. V lost 3 bases, J lost 0 bases, and 7 bases stayed unmatched. Per germline, CDR1 LGHNA and CDR2 YSLEER. The CDR3 runs to 17 residues. In DNA, the CDR3 is TGCGCCAGCAGCCAGTATTGGGACAGGAGCTCTGGAAACACCATATATTTT. Its translation: CASSQYWDRSSGNTIYF.

The V gene is TRBV2, the J gene TRBJ2-3; 7 bases align to TRBD1. Looked up from germline, CDR1 is SNHLY and CDR2 is FYNNEI. The CDR3 spans 15 residues. V gave up 10 bases and J gave up 2 bases; unmatched junction bases: 12. DNA for the CDR3: TGTGCCAACAGGGGCGGTCCCATATCCACAGATACGCAGTATTTT. Translating gives CANRGGPISTDTQYF.

This clonotype was counted between two and nine times. The rearrangement uses TRBV27 and TRBJ2-1, with D possibly being TRBD1 (6 bases). Germline V CDR1 and CDR2: MNHEY, SMNVEV (reference sequence). Trimming removed 7 bases at V and 0 bases at J, with 16 bases between. This CDR3 contains 16 residues. The CDR3 loop reads CASMTRTGSSYNEQFF. The DNA of the CDR3 is TGTGCCAGCATGACCCGAACAGGGAGCTCCTACAATGAGCAGTTCTTC.

The sample holds a few counts of this clonotype. CDR3 region: CASSLRVNTGELFF. CDR3 coding DNA: TGTGCCAGCAGTTTAAGGGTGAACACCGGGGAGCTGTTTTTT. The chain combines TRBV27 with TRBJ2-2; unclear D gene. CDR3 length equals 14 residues. The germline V and J ends were trimmed by 2 bases and 1 base, with 5 bases remaining between them. The germline gives CDR1 MNHEY, CDR2 SMNVEV (reference sequence).

This clonotype has just a few counts. The chain has TRBV5-1 and TRBJ2-3, with D unresolved. CDR3 length: 15 amino acids. Germline CDR1 reads SGHRS; CDR2 reads YFSETQ. Deletions cut 3 bases from V and 2 bases from J, with 13 bases between. CDR3 sequence reads: CASSSEGRHTDTQYF. CDR3 nucleotide sequence: TGCGCCAGCAGCTCGGAAGGGCGGCACACAGATACGCAGTATTTT.